One and the same sample provided the 21 T cell receptor beta chains below, sequenced in a study of T cell changes during pregnancy in multiple sclerosis. Some clones are missing from TCRdb's copy, which holds only in-frame ones; the method was immunoSEQ multiplex PCR. The sample consists of 50,000 to 75,000 clones, more than 85% of them appearing once. The sequences come from peripheral blood, collected in the third trimester of pregnancy. The receptors here all came from a female donor in good health, enrolled as a control in a pregnancy study.

The chain employs TRBV7-2 and TRBJ1-2; tentatively, D is TRBD1 (5 bases). The CDR3 sequence is 15 residues long. CDR1 is SGHTA, CDR2 FQGNSA, per germline. Trimming cost V 1 base and J 6 bases, with 15 bases left between them. CDR3 bases: TGTGCCAGCAGCTTAGTGGCAGGGTATGGGGATGGCTACACCTTC. Its translation is CASSLVAGYGDGYTF.

This chain connects TRBV27 to TRBJ1-5; D is ambiguous. With 4 bases removed from V and 4 bases from J, the gap between germline ends came to 8 bases. Germline V gives CDR1 MNHEY, CDR2 SMNVEV (reference sequence). The CDR3 extends over 13 amino acids. The CDR3 DNA sequence: TGTGCCAGCAGTTACCGGGGAAATCAGCCCCAGCATTTT. It codes for CASSYRGNQPQHF.

This clone was found once. CDR3 in DNA: TGTGCCAGCAGCTTAGCGGGGACAGAAGAAGAGACCCAGTACTTC. It translates to CASSLAGTEEETQYF. The V gene is TRBV7-2, the J gene TRBJ2-5; 7 nucleotides agree with TRBD1. From germline, CDR1 is SGHTA and CDR2 FQGNSA. The trim removed 0 bases at V and 3 bases at J, leaving 4 bases unmatched. The CDR3 sequence is 15 residues long.

The chain has TRBV7-2 and TRBJ2-7; weak D call: TRBD2 (6 bases). CDR1 and CDR2 (germline): SGHTA, FQGNSA. This CDR3 spans 14 amino acids. V lost 5 bases to trimming and J lost 2 bases, with 13 bases between them. The CDR3 region has the DNA TGTGCCAGCAGCCCCCCCCGCGGGACCTACGAGCAGTACTTC. Amino acid sequence: CASSPPRGTYEQYF.

J is TRBJ1-2 and V is TRBV28, with D unclear. The V end was cut by 2 bases, the J end by 7 bases, with 11 bases between. Germline loops: CDR1 MDHEN, CDR2 SYDVKM. The length of the CDR3 is 13 residues. Here the CDR3 reads CASSLPPTSGYTF. CDR3 DNA: TGTGCCAGCAGTTTACCCCCAACCAGTGGCTACACCTTC.

The chain is built from TRBV19 and TRBJ1-2, with TRBD1 identical over 7 bases. V lost 3 bases, J lost 5 bases, and 6 bases stayed unmatched. The length of the CDR3 is 14 residues. Per the germline V gene, CDR1 is LNHDA and CDR2 is SQIVND (reference sequence). The CDR3 DNA follows: TGTGCCAGTAGTATCCAAAAGGGGGCGTATGGCTACACCTTC. The encoded protein is CASSIQKGAYGYTF.

This CDR3 reads CASSYQIRDRDHEQYF. In DNA, the CDR3 is TGTGCCAGCAGTTATCAAATTCGGGACAGGGATCACGAGCAGTACTTC. This chain uses TRBV27 with TRBJ2-7; 9 bases are shared with TRBD1. CDR3 length equals 16 residues. In germline, CDR1 is MNHEY, CDR2 SMNVEV (reference sequence). V dropped 4 bases and J dropped 5; count of bases not matched to a gene: 12.

This clone came up once. The J gene is TRBJ2-1, the V gene TRBV15; TRBD1 aligns across 7 bases. This CDR3 region has 13 residues. Trimming at V came to 3 bases and at J to 7 bases, leaving 3 bases not matched to a gene. CDR1 LNHNV and CDR2 YYDKDF come from the germline V gene (reference sequence). This chain's CDR3 is CATSRDRKNEQFF. In nucleotides, the CDR3 is TGTGCCACCAGCAGGGACAGGAAAAATGAGCAGTTCTTC.

V gene TRBV18 combines with J gene TRBJ1-2, with 8 positions matching TRBD1. Trimming took 6 bases from V and 3 from J; bases not matched to a gene: 3. This CDR3 spans 13 amino acids. Per germline, CDR1 KGHSH and CDR2 LQKENI. The CDR3 sequence: CASSQGADYGYTF. The CDR3 bases are TGTGCCAGCTCTCAGGGGGCGGACTATGGCTACACCTTC.

The V and J genes are TRBV19 and TRBJ2-1, with 12 bases aligning to TRBD2. Germline V gene sequence: CDR1 LNHDA, CDR2 SQIVND (reference sequence). Unmatched junction bases numbered 7, after V lost 1 base and J lost 9 bases. The CDR3 loop spans 16 amino acids. The CDR3 DNA is TGTGCCAGTAGTATAGGTAGCGTACTAGCGGGGGGTGAGCAGTTCTTC. This codes for CASSIGSVLAGGEQFF.

The chain is built from TRBV18 and TRBJ1-2; TRBD1 is a possible D gene (5 bases). CDR1 is KGHSH, CDR2 LQKENI, per germline. CDR3 length equals 13 residues. V lost 3 bases and J 2 bases, leaving 7 bases between the germline ends. The chain's CDR3 is CASSPGQNYGYTF. The CDR3 bases are TGTGCCAGCTCACCCGGACAAAACTATGGCTACACCTTC.

The chain has TRBV6-1 and TRBJ2-7, with unresolved D. Trimming shortened V by 6 bases and J by 0 bases, and 9 bases separated the two germline ends. The CDR3 length is 13 residues. The germline gives CDR1 MNHNS, CDR2 SASEGT. DNA of the CDR3: TGTGCCAGCAGCTTGGAGATCTCCTACGAGCAGTACTTC. The encoded protein is CASSLEISYEQYF.

The rearrangement joins TRBV7-9 to TRBJ2-7; weak D call: TRBD1 (6 bases). Per the germline V gene, CDR1 is SEHNR and CDR2 is FQNEAQ (reference sequence). V lost 5 bases and J 4 bases, leaving 12 bases between the germline ends. The CDR3 consists of 13 residues. The CDR3 DNA reads as TGTGCCAGCAGCCCAGGACAGTGGTACGAGCAGTACTTC. As protein: CASSPGQWYEQYF.

V gene TRBV28 combines with J gene TRBJ2-7; 9 nucleotides align to TRBD2. The germline V gene has CDR1 MDHEN and CDR2 SYDVKM. This CDR3 contains 14 residues. CDR3: CACTSPSGTYEQYF. The CDR3 nucleotides are TGTGCTTGTACATCTCCTAGCGGGACCTACGAGCAGTACTTC.

The J gene is TRBJ1-1, the V gene TRBV7-9, with 9 bases matching TRBD1. This CDR3 region has 14 residues. The ends lost 4 bases at V and 7 bases at J; junction bases unmatched: 7. Per germline, CDR1 SEHNR and CDR2 FQNEAQ (reference sequence). The DNA of the CDR3 is TGTGCCAGCAGCTCGACAGGGGGTCTATTTGAAGCTTTCTTT. The encoded protein is CASSSTGGLFEAFF.

The chain is built from TRBV4-1 and TRBJ1-2, with no clear D. The V gene's germline CDR1 is MGHRA and CDR2 YSYEKL. Trimming shortened V by 1 base and J by 4 bases, and 13 bases separated the two germline ends. This CDR3 has 15 amino acids. CDR3 amino acids: CASSQGVSGIYGYTF. CDR3 bases: TGCGCCAGCAGCCAAGGGGTTTCGGGGATCTATGGCTACACCTTC.

The gene calls are TRBV11-2 and TRBJ1-4; D gene ambiguous. From germline, CDR1 is SGHAT and CDR2 FQNNGV. This CDR3 is built from 13 residues. V was trimmed by 6 bases and J by 4 bases, leaving 9 bases between them. CDR3 coding DNA: TGTGCCAGCAGTGTACAGCTTAATGAAAAACTGTTTTTT. Translation: CASSVQLNEKLFF.

The chain uses TRBV7-8 and TRBJ2-7, with a tentative D call TRBD1 (5 bases). The CDR3 runs 14 residues. Trimming took 2 bases from V and 2 from J, leaving 10 bases between them. Germline CDR1 is SGHVS and CDR2 is FQNEAQ. Here the CDR3 DNA reads TGTGCCAGCAGCTTATCCAGGGAAGCCTACGAGCAGTACTTC. It translates to CASSLSREAYEQYF.

V usage is TRBV19 and J usage is TRBJ1-5; 10 nucleotides match TRBD1. Per germline, CDR1 LNHDA and CDR2 SQIVND (reference sequence). The ends lost 10 bases at V and 4 bases at J; junction bases unmatched: 7. The CDR3 has 14 residues. Written as DNA, the CDR3 is TGTGCCACCGTAGACAGGGGGCTGAATCAGCCCCAGCATTTT. The encoded protein is CATVDRGLNQPQHF.

This clone was detected only a few times. The V call is TRBV25-1, the J call TRBJ1-1; 9 bases match TRBD1. The CDR3 is 12 amino acids. The J segment lost 4 bases and the V segment lost 6 bases, leaving 0 bases of the junction unmatched. From germline, CDR1 is MGHDK and CDR2 SYGVNS. CDR3 protein: CASRTGGTEAFF. CDR3 nucleotides: TGTGCCAGCAGGACAGGGGGCACTGAAGCTTTCTTT.

This chain joins TRBV2 and TRBJ2-2; 8 positions match TRBD2. The CDR3 runs 13 residues. Trimming cost V 6 bases and J 5 bases; bases outside gene matches: 2. Germline CDR1 reads SNHLY; CDR2 reads FYNNEI. The CDR3 spells CASSRGGTGELFF. In nucleotides, the CDR3 is TGTGCCAGCAGCCGGGGGGGGACCGGGGAGCTGTTTTTT.